The 10 T cell receptor beta chains below come from one sample, sequenced in a study of blood T cell repertoires in COVID-19. Only in-frame clones appear in the TCRdb table, and some are missing; sequencing was by immunoSEQ multiplex PCR. The sample lists under 95,000 clones; roughly 87% were seen once. The sequenced sample consisted of peripheral blood. The source is a man between 60 and 70 years old with acute or convalescent COVID-19.

This sequence joins TRBV4-1 and TRBJ2-1, with unresolved D. With 1 base removed from V and 0 bases from J, the gap between germline ends came to 10 bases. Germline assignment: CDR1 MGHRA and CDR2 YSYEKL. The CDR3 contains 16 residues. For the CDR3, the DNA is TGCGCCAGCAGCCAAGTCAGGTTGGCCTCCTACAATGAGCAGTTCTTC. This encodes CASSQVRLASYNEQFF.

This rearrangement joins TRBV7-2 to TRBJ1-3; 7 nucleotides align to TRBD1. The germline V gene encodes CDR1 SGHTA and CDR2 FQGNSA. This CDR3 is built from 17 residues. The junction had 13 bases not matched to a gene; V was cut back by 5 bases and J by 3 bases. CDR3 protein: CASSPKMTGYFGNTIYF. DNA for the CDR3: TGTGCCAGCAGCCCAAAGATGACAGGGTATTTTGGAAACACCATATATTTT.

The chain employs TRBV29-1 and TRBJ2-5, with 7 bases lining up with TRBD2. V shed 3 bases and J 4 bases; nucleotides not matched to a gene: 8. This CDR3 has 14 residues. The germline V gene has CDR1 SQVTM and CDR2 ANQGSEA. The CDR3 DNA follows: TGCAGCGTTGAGGTCCCCCCGGGGGGAGAGACCCAGTACTTC. Its protein is CSVEVPPGGETQYF.

This sequence joins TRBV27 and TRBJ1-3, with TRBD1 matching over 9 bases. Germline V gene lookup returns CDR1 MNHEY and CDR2 SMNVEV (reference sequence). The V segment lost 2 bases and the J segment 6 bases; nucleotides outside the gene matches: 5. CDR3 length: 15 amino acids. The CDR3 nucleotides read TGTGCCAGCAGTTTAAAGGGACAGGGAGTAAACACCATATATTTT. As protein: CASSLKGQGVNTIYF.

The chain has TRBV3-1 (or the pseudogene TRBV3-2) and TRBJ2-1, with 9 bases identical to TRBD1. The CDR3 has 15 amino acids. Trimming at V came to 4 bases and at J to 10 bases, leaving 11 bases not matched to a gene. Germline CDR1 and CDR2: LGHDT and YNNKEL (reference sequence). The CDR3 nucleotides read TGTGCCAGCAGCCCCGAGGGGACAGGGCACGACGAGCAGTTCTTC. Protein: CASSPEGTGHDEQFF.

The J gene is TRBJ1-3, the V gene TRBV19; D gene ambiguous. Trimming pared 6 bases from V and 3 bases from J, leaving 12 bases between. The germline gives CDR1 LNHDA, CDR2 SQIVND (reference sequence). The CDR3 runs to 14 residues. The CDR3 coding sequence is TGTGCCAGTAGCCCTTCCCGGGATGGAAACACCATATATTTT. It encodes CASSPSRDGNTIYF.

This chain connects TRBV5-4 to TRBJ2-3; 8 nucleotides match TRBD2. The CDR3 runs to 14 residues. With 4 bases clipped from V and 3 bases from J, the junction kept 4 bases outside the gene matches. Germline V CDR1 and CDR2: SGHNT, YYREEE (reference sequence). This CDR3 reads CASSLSGETDTQYF. CDR3 nucleotides: TGTGCCAGCAGCCTTAGCGGGGAGACAGATACGCAGTATTTT.

V is TRBV6-1 and J is TRBJ1-3; D call uncertain. Trimming stripped 2 bases from V and 3 bases from J, with 8 bases between. Germline assignment: CDR1 MNHNS and CDR2 SASEGT. This CDR3 region has 14 residues. CDR3 in DNA: TGTGCCAGCAGTGAATGGAGGGTTGGAAACACCATATATTTT. This translates into CASSEWRVGNTIYF.

This chain uses TRBV2 with TRBJ1-1; D uncertain. Germline-derived CDR1 and CDR2 are SNHLY and FYNNEI. The CDR3 has 14 amino acids. Between the trimmed V and J ends, which lost 2 bases and 5 bases, there was a span of 12 bases. CDR3: CASSESPRRTEAFF. For the CDR3, the DNA is TGTGCCAGCAGTGAATCCCCGAGGCGAACTGAAGCTTTCTTT.

The CDR3 here is CAWSVSRGSGEKLFF. The CDR3 region has the DNA TGTGCCTGGAGTGTATCCCGAGGGTCAGGCGAAAAACTGTTTTTT. The V and J genes are TRBV30 and TRBJ1-4; D is ambiguous. CDR3 size: 15 residues. Trimming took 0 bases from V and 8 from J, leaving 16 bases between them. Per germline, CDR1 GTSNPN and CDR2 SVGIG (reference sequence).